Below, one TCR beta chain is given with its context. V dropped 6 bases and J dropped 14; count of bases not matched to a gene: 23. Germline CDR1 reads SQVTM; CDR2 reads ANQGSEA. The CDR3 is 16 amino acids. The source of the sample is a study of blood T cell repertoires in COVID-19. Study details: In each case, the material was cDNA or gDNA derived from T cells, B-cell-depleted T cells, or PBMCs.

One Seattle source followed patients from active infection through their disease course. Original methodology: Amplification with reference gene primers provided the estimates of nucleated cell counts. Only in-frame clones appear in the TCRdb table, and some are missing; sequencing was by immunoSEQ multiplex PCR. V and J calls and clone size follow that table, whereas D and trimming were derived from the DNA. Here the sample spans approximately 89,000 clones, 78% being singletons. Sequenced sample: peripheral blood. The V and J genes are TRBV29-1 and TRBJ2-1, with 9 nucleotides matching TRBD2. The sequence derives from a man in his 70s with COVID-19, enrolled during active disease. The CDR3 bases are TGCAGCGTGCGGGAGGGATTGGACGGTTTGGGTGTGGAGGAGTTCTTC. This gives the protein CSVREGLDGLGVEEFF.